Below, 25 T cell receptor beta chains from the same sample are listed, as sequenced in a study of spatial heterogeneity in lung cancer. TCRdb processed the 5' RACE reads anew with MiXCR; each CDR3 protein has one entry. The table has roughly 48,000 distinct CDR3 sequences, less than 5.5% seen once. Time point given: sample taken at primary tumor resection. Here the sequenced sample was PBMCs, taken at surgery. The receptors come from a male donor with early-stage non-small cell lung cancer.

This clonotype was observed at least ten times. The V gene is TRBV5-1, the J gene TRBJ1-4; 8 bases agree with TRBD1. The CDR3 contains 16 residues. Unmatched junction bases numbered 12, after V lost 3 bases and J lost 8 bases. The germline V gene has CDR1 SGHRS and CDR2 YFSETQ. The chain's CDR3 is CASSSNGQGAMEKLFF. In DNA, the CDR3 is TGCGCCAGCAGCTCTAATGGCCAGGGGGCGATGGAAAAACTGTTTTTT.

This clonotype was counted ten times or more. The chain employs TRBV7-9 and TRBJ2-1; a possible D gene is TRBD2 (6 bases). This CDR3 contains 18 residues. Trimming cost V 4 bases and J 0 bases, with 19 bases left between them. Germline V lookup: CDR1 SEHNR, CDR2 FQNEAQ (reference sequence). For the CDR3, the DNA is TGTGCCAGCAGCTCGACTAGTCCGTATCCCTACTCCTACAATGAGCAGTTCTTC. Protein product: CASSSTSPYPYSYNEQFF.

This clonotype was detected many times. This chain connects TRBV4-1 to TRBJ1-1; D perhaps matches TRBD1 (6 bases). Germline loops: CDR1 MGHRA, CDR2 YSYEKL. V dropped 1 base and J dropped 4 bases, with 22 bases sitting between them. This CDR3 region has 18 residues. The CDR3 here is CASSQGAAGVTSGTEAFF. The DNA of the CDR3 is TGCGCCAGCAGCCAAGGGGCGGCAGGGGTAACTAGCGGCACTGAAGCTTTCTTT.

This clonotype was recorded at least ten times. The DNA of the CDR3 is TGCAGTGCACCGGGACAAGCAAACATTCAGTACTTC. Its translation: CSAPGQANIQYF. This chain links TRBV20-1 with TRBJ2-4; a possible D gene is TRBD1 (6 bases). Trimming left V 6 bases short and J 6 bases short, with 12 bases between. The germline CDR1 and CDR2 sequences are DFQATT and SNEGSKA (reference sequence). The CDR3 spans 12 residues.

This clonotype was seen ten or more times. The V gene is TRBV7-9, the J gene TRBJ2-3, with TRBD2 matching 14 bases. Germline-derived CDR1 and CDR2 are SEHNR and FQNEAQ (reference sequence). There are 16 residues in the CDR3. The trim removed 5 bases at V and 3 bases at J, leaving 4 bases unmatched. The CDR3 region has the DNA TGTGCCAGCAGCCCCGGGACTAGCGGGAGAACAGATACGCAGTATTTT. Translation: CASSPGTSGRTDTQYF.

This clonotype has a count of ten or more. One junction end disagrees with the germline gene, perhaps due to a read error. V and J are TRBV7-7 and TRBJ2-5, with D possibly being TRBD1 (5 bases). CDR3 length: 14 residues. Germline CDR1 SSHAT, CDR2 FNYEAQ (reference sequence). CDR3 DNA sequence: TGTGCTAGCAGCGATAGTCCAGGGCAAGAGACCCAGTACTTC. It translates to CASSDSPGQETQYF.

This clonotype appeared many times. The CDR3 loop is CASSRDAGSGELFF. CDR3 bases: TGCGCCAGCAGCCGCGATGCGGGTTCCGGGGAGCTGTTTTTT. The chain uses TRBV5-1 and TRBJ2-2, with a possible D match to TRBD2 (5 bases). The CDR3 loop spans 14 amino acids. Germline CDR1 SGHRS, CDR2 YFSETQ. V was clipped by 4 bases and J by 6 bases, with 13 bases between them.

This clonotype was seen many times. V gene TRBV19 combines with J gene TRBJ2-7, with a tentative D call TRBD1 (6 bases). The CDR3 totals 14 residues. Trimming removed 4 bases at V and 0 bases at J, with 10 bases between. Germline CDR1 is LNHDA and CDR2 is SQIVND (reference sequence). This CDR3 is CASSNGQYSYEQYF. The CDR3 DNA reads as TGTGCCAGTAGTAACGGACAGTACTCCTACGAGCAGTACTTC.

This clonotype was recorded at least ten times. The rearrangement joins TRBV5-1 to TRBJ1-2; D gene unclear. The germline V and J ends were trimmed by 1 base and 8 bases, with 15 bases remaining between them. Germline V gene data show CDR1 as SGHRS and CDR2 as YFSETQ. CDR3 length: 14 residues. The DNA of the CDR3 is TGCGCCAGCAGCTTGAAAGGGTTGGAAGGCGGCTACACCTTC. Its protein product is CASSLKGLEGGYTF.

This clonotype came up a few times. The V call is TRBV4-2, the J call TRBJ2-1; 9 nucleotides match TRBD2. There are 14 residues in the CDR3. Germline-derived CDR1 and CDR2 are LGHNA and YNFKEQ. With V trimmed by 2 bases and J by 8 bases, 4 bases remained unmatched. The CDR3 coding sequence is TGTGCCAGCAGCCAATCCGGGACTAGCTATGAGCAGTTCTTC. It specifies CASSQSGTSYEQFF.

This clonotype was counted ten times or more. The CDR3 region is CASRPYTGSEQYF. The DNA of the CDR3 is TGTGCCAGCAGGCCGTATACAGGGTCCGAGCAGTACTTC. The chain links TRBV6-5 to TRBJ2-7; possible D gene TRBD1, 6 bases. Germline V lookup: CDR1 MNHEY, CDR2 SVGAGI. This CDR3 spans 13 amino acids. Trimming left V 6 bases short and J 6 bases short, with 15 bases between.

This clonotype was picked up many times. The chain employs TRBV7-9 and TRBJ2-1; the match to TRBD2 covers 7 bases. The germline V gene encodes CDR1 SEHNR and CDR2 FQNEAQ (reference sequence). CDR3 length equals 15 residues. Germline trimming cut 1 base from V and 4 bases from J; bases unmatched to any gene: 4. CDR3 sequence reads: CASSLGTSAYNEQFF. CDR3 nucleotide sequence: TGTGCCAGCAGCTTAGGGACTAGTGCATACAATGAGCAGTTCTTC.

There are many counts of this clonotype. The V gene is TRBV28, the J gene TRBJ2-1, with D possibly matching TRBD2 (5 bases). Germline-derived CDR1 and CDR2 are MDHEN and SYDVKM. The V end lost 4 bases, the J end lost 0 bases, and 13 bases lay between the germline ends. The CDR3 covers 16 residues. Here the CDR3 reads CASSSPGSASYNEQFF. DNA of the CDR3: TGTGCCAGCAGTTCCCCGGGTAGCGCCTCCTACAATGAGCAGTTCTTC.

In this sample, this clonotype turned up many times. CDR3 protein: CASSLRKDTEAFF. In DNA, the CDR3 is TGTGCCAGCAGTCTAAGGAAGGACACTGAAGCTTTCTTT. This chain links TRBV12-3 or TRBV12-4 with TRBJ1-1; D not certain. The CDR3 is made up of 13 amino acids. The germline V and J ends were trimmed by 5 bases and 3 bases, with 10 bases remaining between them.

This clonotype was recorded many times. The chain combines TRBV15 with TRBJ2-1, with 14 bases identical to TRBD2. J gave up 8 bases and V 2 bases, and 8 bases lay outside the gene matches. The CDR3 spans 17 residues. The germline CDR1 and CDR2 sequences are LNHNV and YYDKDF (reference sequence). The DNA for the CDR3 is TGTGCCACCAGCAGACCACTGGGGACTAGCGGGAGCGATGAGCAGTTCTTC. Protein sequence: CATSRPLGTSGSDEQFF.

The chain uses TRBV20-1 and TRBJ1-1; 7 bases align to TRBD1. Germline V CDR1 and CDR2: DFQATT, SNEGSKA (reference sequence). The CDR3 spans 15 residues. V lost 3 bases and J lost 1; bases outside the gene matches: 8. DNA of the CDR3: TGCAGTGCTAGCTCTCACAGGGGATCGAACACTGAAGCTTTCTTT. Amino acids: CSASSHRGSNTEAFF.

This clonotype occurred a few times. V gene TRBV6-1 combines with J gene TRBJ1-5, with D perhaps TRBD1 (6 bases). The CDR3 spans 17 residues. Trimming left V 4 bases short and J 0 bases short, with 16 bases between. The germline CDR1 and CDR2 sequences are MNHNS and SASEGT. The CDR3 sequence is CASSGQRQAYSNQPQHF. The CDR3 DNA reads TGTGCCAGCAGTGGCCAGAGACAGGCTTATAGCAATCAGCCCCAGCATTTT.

This clonotype was seen more than once but under ten times. The CDR3 nucleotides read TGTGCCAGCAGCTTACTACAGACGTCTGAAGCTTTCTTT. Protein sequence: CASSLLQTSEAFF. V and J are TRBV11-2 and TRBJ1-1, with D unresolved. Germline lookup yields CDR1 SGHAT and CDR2 FQNNGV. Deletions cut 2 bases from V and 6 bases from J, with 10 bases between. CDR3 length: 13 residues.

The chain links TRBV11-2 to TRBJ2-7; TRBD2 might be the D (5 bases). The CDR3 extends over 14 amino acids. Germline assignment: CDR1 SGHAT and CDR2 FQNNGV. The V end lost 6 bases, the J end lost 4 bases, and 16 bases lay between the germline ends. This CDR3 reads CASSWVAKPYEQYF. The CDR3 DNA is TGTGCCAGCAGTTGGGTAGCGAAACCGTACGAGCAGTACTTC.

This clonotype was found many times. The genes are TRBV29-1 and TRBJ1-1; 7 nucleotides line up with TRBD1. The V and J ends lost 6 bases and 4 bases, in that order; junction bases with no gene match: 14. The CDR3 is 15 residues long. Per germline, CDR1 SQVTM and CDR2 ANQGSEA. In DNA form, the CDR3 reads TGCAGCGTACCAGACCCGACAGGGATCGTCACTGAAGCTTTCTTT. It yields the protein CSVPDPTGIVTEAFF.

This chain connects TRBV28 to TRBJ2-3; 11 bases align to TRBD2. Trimming removed 6 bases from V and 0 bases from J; junction bases left unmatched: 8. Germline values: CDR1 MDHEN, CDR2 SYDVKM. The CDR3 contains 17 residues. The CDR3 DNA is TGTGCCAGCAGCCCCCTGACTAGCGGGGTAAGCACAGATACGCAGTATTTT. The encoded protein is CASSPLTSGVSTDTQYF.

This clonotype was recorded many times. V is TRBV25-1 and J is TRBJ2-7; 7 bases align to TRBD2. The CDR3 length is 13 residues. The germline gives CDR1 MGHDK, CDR2 SYGVNS. V trimming: 5 bases; J trimming: 6 bases; junction bases outside the gene matches: 7. The CDR3 loop reads CASSYAGAGEQYF. The CDR3 DNA is TGTGCCAGCAGTTACGCGGGAGCAGGCGAGCAGTACTTC.

This clonotype has a count of ten or more. The rearrangement joins TRBV2 to TRBJ2-7, with 8 bases identical to TRBD1. With 10 bases clipped from V and 5 bases from J, the junction kept 10 bases outside the gene matches. Germline assignment: CDR1 SNHLY and CDR2 FYNNEI. This CDR3 is built from 13 residues. The CDR3 sequence is CANQRTGSHEQYF. For the CDR3, the DNA is TGTGCCAACCAACGGACAGGGTCTCACGAGCAGTACTTC.

At least ten counts were recorded for this clonotype. This chain joins TRBV7-9 and TRBJ2-7; D is ambiguous. This CDR3 region has 15 residues. Germline V lookup: CDR1 SEHNR, CDR2 FQNEAQ (reference sequence). V was shortened by 6 bases and J by 0 bases, with 15 bases between the two germline ends. The CDR3 reads CASRPAQAYSYEQYF. In DNA form, the CDR3 reads TGTGCCAGCAGGCCCGCCCAGGCCTACTCCTACGAGCAGTACTTC. Based on the CDR3 plus reference TRBV7-9 and TRBJ2-7, the full variable domain is DTGVSQNPRHKITKRGQNVTFRCDPISEHNRLYWYRQTLGQGPEFLTYFQNEAQLEKSRLLSDRFSAERPKGSFSTLEIQRTEQGDSAMYLCASRPAQAYSYEQYFGPGTRLTVT.

This clonotype has a count of ten or more. V usage is TRBV20-1 and J usage is TRBJ2-5; a weak D match, TRBD2 (5 bases). There are 14 residues in the CDR3. The V gene's germline CDR1 is DFQATT and CDR2 SNEGSKA (reference sequence). Trimming pared 0 bases from V and 5 bases from J, leaving 13 bases between. CDR3 sequence reads: CSARDHLGGETQYF. As DNA, the CDR3 is TGCAGTGCTAGAGATCACCTGGGCGGGGAGACCCAGTACTTC.